This is a list of T cell receptor beta chains from one sample in a study of radiotherapy plus CTLA-4 blockade in lung cancer. The assay was immunoSEQ multiplex PCR, and TCRdb's table has in-frame clones only and misses some. The table lists 55,000 to 80,000 clones, around 87% of them singletons, with over 35% in the top ten. The sample was peripheral blood, taken from a patient treated with radiotherapy plus ipilimumab. Receptors originate from a human donor with non-small cell lung cancer that progressed on radiotherapy plus ipilimumab. CDR3s include the opening cysteine and the closing phenylalanine or tryptophan. A D gene is named only where the DNA matches it firmly. Part of the rows lack a size; the others show once, few, many or a class for expanded clones.

cdr3_aa cdr3_nt v_call clone_size d_call j_call
CASSLTTDYNEQFF TGTGCCAGCAGCTTAACGACAGATTACAATGAGCAGTTCTTC TRBV7-3 . . TRBJ2-1
CASSLSGRNNEQFF TGTGCCAGCAGCTTATCGGGGAGGAACAATGAGCAGTTCTTC TRBV7-3 . . TRBJ2-1
CASSLESAAGELFF TGTGCCAGCAGCCTGGAAAGTGCGGCCGGGGAGCTGTTTTTT TRBV5-4 . . TRBJ2-2
CASSTNRGVETQYF TGTGCCAGTAGTACAAACAGGGGGGTAGAGACCCAGTACTTC TRBV19 . TRBD1 TRBJ2-5
CASSPPGTTKFF TGTGCCAGCAGCCCTCCCGGGACAACTAAATTCTTT TRBV11-2 . . TRBJ1-1
CASSISGYEQYF TGTGCCAGTAGTATATCAGGGTACGAGCAGTACTTC TRBV19 few . TRBJ2-7
CASSFGGVTEAFF TGTGCCAGCAGCTTCGGGGGGGTCACTGAAGCTTTCTTT TRBV11-1 . . TRBJ1-1
CASSLRGRGSDTQYF TGTGCCAGCAGCTTAAGGGGTCGGGGCTCAGATACGCAGTATTTT TRBV5-6 . . TRBJ2-3
CASSLARQGAKTQPQHF TGTGCCAGCAGCTTAGCCAGACAGGGGGCGAAGACCCAGCCCCAGCATTTT TRBV7-2 once TRBD1 TRBJ1-5
CAWKDSAYEQYF TGTGCCTGGAAAGACAGCGCCTACGAGCAGTACTTC TRBV30 . . TRBJ2-7
CASSTIRNSNQPQHF TGTGCCAGTAGTACCATACGAAATAGCAATCAGCCCCAGCATTTT TRBV19 . . TRBJ1-5
CASSPLSSGSGEQFF TGTGCCAGCAGCCCCCTGAGTAGCGGGAGCGGTGAGCAGTTCTTC TRBV7-9 . TRBD2 TRBJ2-1
CASSLSQNYGYTF TGTGCCAGCAGCTTAAGTCAGAACTATGGCTACACCTTC TRBV5-5 few . TRBJ1-2
CASSTHYGYTF TGTGCCAGCAGTACCCATTATGGCTACACCTTC TRBV28 . . TRBJ1-2